This entry lists 25 T cell receptor beta chains sequenced from one sample in a study of T cells of healthy individuals. In TCRdb, the 5' RACE reads were re-called with MiXCR into one record per CDR3 protein. This table holds 95,000 to 100,000 distinct CDR3 sequences, 17% found once. The receptors stem from a human donor in good health.

The chain combines TRBV2 with TRBJ2-1; D is perhaps TRBD2 (5 bases). The CDR3 totals 12 residues. In germline, CDR1 is SNHLY, CDR2 FYNNEI. Trimming took off 3 bases at V and 9 bases at J, with 9 bases between the two ends. For the CDR3, the DNA is TGTGCCAGCAGTGAGGGAGCGACTGAGCAGTTCTTC. This translates into CASSEGATEQFF.

The chain combines TRBV20-1 with TRBJ2-5; the match to TRBD2 covers 8 bases. Trimming removed 6 bases from V and 1 base from J; junction bases left unmatched: 10. The germline V gene encodes CDR1 DFQATT and CDR2 SNEGSKA (reference sequence). The CDR3 runs 15 residues. The CDR3 loop reads CSASGGGATQETQYF. The CDR3 nucleotides read TGCAGTGCCTCGGGGGGGGGCGCGACCCAAGAGACCCAGTACTTC.

This clonotype was seen at least ten times. V and J are TRBV7-9 and TRBJ1-1; perhaps TRBD1 as D (5 bases). Between the trimmed V and J ends, which lost 3 bases and 0 bases, there was a span of 8 bases. Germline lookup yields CDR1 SEHNR and CDR2 FQNEAQ (reference sequence). The CDR3 contains 14 residues. The CDR3 DNA follows: TGTGCCAGCAGCTTCGACAGCATGAACACTGAAGCTTTCTTT. Translating it yields CASSFDSMNTEAFF. Based on the CDR3 plus reference TRBV7-9 and TRBJ1-1, the full variable domain is DTGVSQNPRHKITKRGQNVTFRCDPISEHNRLYWYRQTLGQGPEFLTYFQNEAQLEKSRLLSDRFSAERPKGSFSTLEIQRTEQGDSAMYLCASSFDSMNTEAFFGQGTRLTVV.

This clonotype was detected ten times or more. The chain links TRBV12-3 or TRBV12-4 to TRBJ1-5; 8 nucleotides align to TRBD1. CDR3 length equals 15 residues. Trimming removed 6 bases from V and 7 bases from J; junction bases left unmatched: 11. The DNA of the CDR3 is TGTGCCAGCAGCCGCGACAGGGGAGGTTGGCAGCCCCAGCATTTT. This encodes CASSRDRGGWQPQHF.

This clonotype was seen only a few times. The rearrangement links TRBV24-1 to TRBJ2-3; 11 positions match TRBD2. The ends lost 5 bases at V and 0 bases at J; junction bases unmatched: 3. The CDR3 loop spans 16 amino acids. The germline V gene has CDR1 KGHDR and CDR2 SFDVKD. This CDR3 reads CATSGTSGFSTDTQYF. The CDR3 coding sequence is TGTGCCACCAGTGGGACTAGCGGGTTTAGCACAGATACGCAGTATTTT.

This clonotype was seen a few times. J is TRBJ1-5 and V is TRBV6-1; D is unclear. CDR1 and CDR2 from the germline V gene are MNHNS and SASEGT. V was clipped by 2 bases and J by 7 bases, with 9 bases between them. The CDR3 is 13 residues long. DNA for the CDR3: TGTGCCAGCAGTGAATTAGGGTTACAGCCCCAGCATTTT. Its protein product is CASSELGLQPQHF.

In this sample, this clonotype turned up a few times. This chain joins TRBV12-3 or TRBV12-4 and TRBJ1-5; no definite D call. The V and J ends lost 3 bases and 0 bases respectively, with 9 bases between them. The CDR3 is 15 amino acids. The DNA for the CDR3 is TGTGCCAGCAGTTTCGGAGGGCCTAGCAATCAGCCCCAGCATTTT. Translation gives CASSFGGPSNQPQHF.

This clonotype was observed a few times. The chain couples TRBV7-6 to TRBJ2-1; weak D call: TRBD1 (6 bases). The CDR3 covers 17 residues. The V gene lost 5 bases and the J gene lost 7 bases, with 24 bases spanning the gap. The germline V gene has CDR1 SGHVS and CDR2 FNYEAQ. Written as DNA, the CDR3 is TGTGCCAGCAGCCAGGGACCACACAGGGTCCCGCAGAATGAGCAGTTCTTC. The encoded protein is CASSQGPHRVPQNEQFF.

This rearrangement joins TRBV28 to TRBJ2-6; D remains unclear. CDR1 MDHEN and CDR2 SYDVKM come from the germline V gene. The CDR3 consists of 15 residues. V shed 3 bases and J shed 2 bases, with 8 bases lying between them. The CDR3 DNA reads TGTGCCAGCAGTTTCTTGGTGACTGGGGCCAACGTCCTGACTTTC. It encodes CASSFLVTGANVLTF.

The V call is TRBV27, the J call TRBJ2-3; 8 positions agree with TRBD2. V trimming: 3 bases; J trimming: 4 bases; junction bases outside the gene matches: 6. The CDR3 loop spans 15 amino acids. Germline CDR1 MNHEY, CDR2 SMNVEV (reference sequence). The CDR3 protein is CASSFGGRQSDTQYF. CDR3 sequence (DNA): TGTGCCAGCAGTTTTGGCGGGAGGCAGTCAGATACGCAGTATTTT.

Only a few counts were recorded for this clonotype. This chain uses TRBV6-5 with TRBJ1-3; weak D call: TRBD1 (6 bases). The CDR3 is 13 residues long. From germline, CDR1 is MNHEY and CDR2 SVGAGI. Trimming left V 8 bases short and J 4 bases short, with 12 bases between. This CDR3 reads CASSTTGGNTIYF. The CDR3 DNA sequence: TGTGCCAGCTCCACTACAGGGGGAAACACCATATATTTT.

This chain links TRBV4-1 with TRBJ2-7; D gene unclear. The germline gives CDR1 MGHRA, CDR2 YSYEKL. Trimming removed 1 base from V and 1 base from J, with 8 bases in between. The CDR3 totals 14 residues. This CDR3 is CASSQGVGSYEQYF. The CDR3 nucleotides read TGCGCCAGCAGCCAAGGGGTGGGATCCTACGAGCAGTACTTC.

This chain joins TRBV27 and TRBJ2-2, with 7 bases fitting TRBD1. This CDR3 region has 14 residues. The germline V gene has CDR1 MNHEY and CDR2 SMNVEV (reference sequence). Trimming at V came to 6 bases and at J to 5 bases, leaving 6 bases not matched to a gene. In DNA form, the CDR3 reads TGTGCCAGCAGCCCGAGACAGGGAACCGGGGAGCTGTTTTTT. Protein product: CASSPRQGTGELFF.

DNA of the CDR3: TGCAGTGCTAGAGAGTCCTTACCCCTGATCACAGATACGCAGTATTTT. This sequence encodes CSARESLPLITDTQYF. This chain links TRBV20-1 with TRBJ2-3; D not certain. This CDR3 spans 16 amino acids. Trimming stripped 0 bases from V and 2 bases from J, with 15 bases between. CDR1 and CDR2 (germline): DFQATT, SNEGSKA (reference sequence).

This clonotype was recorded many times. V and J are TRBV4-2 and TRBJ2-3; 9 bases match TRBD2. The CDR3 has 17 residues. V shed 1 base, J shed 6 bases, and the junction held 11 bases outside the gene matches. Looked up from germline, CDR1 is LGHNA and CDR2 is YNFKEQ. This CDR3 is CASSQVLGGGAEDTQYF. Written as DNA, the CDR3 is TGTGCCAGCAGCCAAGTTCTCGGCGGGGGGGCCGAGGATACGCAGTATTTT.

This clonotype was found once. The chain carries TRBV13 and TRBJ2-3, with D unresolved. Germline CDR1 and CDR2: PRHDT and FYEKMQ (reference sequence). The CDR3 is 16 amino acids. Trimming took 2 bases from V and 2 from J, leaving 14 bases between them. CDR3 sequence reads: CASSLRRSPSTDTQYF. The DNA of the CDR3 is TGTGCCAGCAGCTTAAGACGATCGCCGTCCACAGATACGCAGTATTTT.

The rearrangement uses TRBV27 and TRBJ2-1, with TRBD2 as a possible D gene (7 bases). CDR1 MNHEY and CDR2 SMNVEV come from the germline V gene (reference sequence). CDR3 length: 13 residues. V dropped 1 base and J dropped 9 bases, with 10 bases sitting between them. The CDR3 loop reads CASSLYREGEQFF. In nucleotides, the CDR3 is TGTGCCAGCAGTTTATACAGGGAGGGTGAGCAGTTCTTC.

This clonotype was seen repeatedly, ten times or more. This sequence joins TRBV4-2 and TRBJ1-2, with D unclear. CDR1 is LGHNA and CDR2 is YNFKEQ in the germline V gene. The CDR3 extends over 15 amino acids. The V gene lost 4 bases and the J gene lost 0 bases, with 12 bases spanning the gap. This CDR3 is CASSPEAGANYGYTF. The CDR3 DNA follows: TGTGCCAGCAGCCCTGAGGCCGGAGCTAACTATGGCTACACCTTC.

This clonotype was seen a handful of times. This chain links TRBV7-3 with TRBJ1-6, with 11 positions matching TRBD1. Germline V gives CDR1 SGHTA, CDR2 FQGTGA. CDR3 length: 16 residues. J lost 8 bases, V lost 6 bases, and 9 bases had no gene match. CDR3 amino acids: CASSFSGTGGHSPLHF. Written as DNA, the CDR3 is TGTGCCAGCAGTTTTTCCGGGACAGGGGGGCATTCACCCCTCCACTTT.

CDR3 nucleotides: TGTGCCAGCTCACCCCCCGGACAGGCTAACTATGGCTACACCTTC. Its protein product is CASSPPGQANYGYTF. J is TRBJ1-2 and V is TRBV18; 7 positions agree with TRBD1. The CDR3 covers 15 residues. Germline assignment: CDR1 KGHSH and CDR2 LQKENI. V was pared by 3 bases and J by 0 bases, with 4 bases of the junction left unmatched.

In its sample, this clonotype is medium-sized. The chain carries TRBV20-1 and TRBJ2-1, with TRBD2 matching 15 bases. The germline V gene encodes CDR1 DFQATT and CDR2 SNEGSKA (reference sequence). This CDR3 has 18 residues. The V and J ends lost 5 bases and 4 bases, in that order; junction bases with no gene match: 12. The CDR3 DNA reads TGCAGTGCTCGTCGAAGGACTAGCGGGAGGGCCTCTTACAATGAGCAGTTCTTC. Translation: CSARRRTSGRASYNEQFF.

The gene calls are TRBV7-3 and TRBJ2-5; the D gene is possibly TRBD1 (8 bases). The V gene's germline CDR1 is SGHTA and CDR2 FQGTGA. V was clipped by 3 bases and J by 3 bases, with 17 bases between them. The CDR3 runs 16 residues. The CDR3: CASSFDQGAGEETQYF. The CDR3 DNA follows: TGTGCCAGCAGCTTCGATCAGGGGGCGGGAGAAGAGACCCAGTACTTC.

This clonotype was seen at least ten times. The chain combines TRBV7-9 with TRBJ2-1; no firm D call. This CDR3 has 15 residues. Germline V gene lookup returns CDR1 SEHNR and CDR2 FQNEAQ (reference sequence). The V end was cut by 1 base, the J end by 0 bases, with 7 bases between. DNA of the CDR3: TGTGCCAGCAGCTTAGAAAACCTCTCCTACAATGAGCAGTTCTTC. Encoded protein: CASSLENLSYNEQFF.

This clonotype appeared many times. J is TRBJ2-2 and V is TRBV4-1; no firm D call. The CDR3 runs to 17 residues. Between the trimmed V and J ends, which lost 4 bases and 1 base, there was a span of 16 bases. Per germline, CDR1 MGHRA and CDR2 YSYEKL. CDR3 sequence (DNA): TGCGCCAGCAGCCCCGGGCCTCTTGGGGAGAACACCGGGGAGCTGTTTTTT. Protein sequence: CASSPGPLGENTGELFF.

This clonotype was seen a few times. The chain uses TRBV20-1 and TRBJ1-1; perhaps TRBD1 as D (5 bases). CDR1 and CDR2 (germline): DFQATT, SNEGSKA (reference sequence). Trimming removed 5 bases at V and 3 bases at J, with 19 bases between. The CDR3 covers 15 residues. CDR3 in DNA: TGCAGTGCTCGCCTATTTGGGGCTGGGGACACTGAAGCTTTCTTT. Protein: CSARLFGAGDTEAFF.